This T cell receptor beta chain was recorded in a study of regulatory T cells in long-lasting Graves disease. CDR1 is SEHNR and CDR2 is FQNEAQ in the germline V gene (reference sequence). Trimming took 5 bases from V and 3 from J; bases not matched to a gene: 13. The CDR3 runs to 18 residues. To make TCR beta libraries, researchers used iRepertoire HTBI primers and Arm-PCR of CDR3 regions. Each CDR3 protein gets one entry after TCRdb re-called the multiplex PCR reads with MiXCR. The sample contains around 420,000 distinct CDR3 sequences, 15% to 19% of which appear only once. Time point: newly diagnosed GD, antithyroid drugs for less than 3 months. The TCR library used RNA extracted from PBMCs.

The genes are TRBV7-9 and TRBJ1-5; 10 positions match TRBD1. The sequences come from peripheral blood mononuclear cells (PBMCs), collected at new diagnosis, from a patient treated with antithyroid drugs. The sequence was collected from a female donor with Graves disease. The CDR3 bases are TGTGCCAGCAGCCGCGTTTTCCCGGGACAGGGGAACAATCAGCCCCAGCATTTT. Translation gives CASSRVFPGQGNNQPQHF.